The 26 T cell receptor beta chains given below trace back to one sample, sequenced in a study of shared clonotypes between healthy human individuals. Profiling relied on immunoSEQ multiplex PCR, and the TCRdb table lists in-frame clones only, not all of them. The sample carries roughly 2.1 million clones, approximately 94% recorded once. Naive CD8 cells were CD45RO-negative, positively selected for CCR7, excluding terminally differentiated effector memory CD45RA+ cells. Sequencing was performed on naive CD8+ T cells from PBMCs. These receptors came from a man aged 18 to 30 in good health. Some clones in this sample may be carry-over from other donors' samples.

V and J are TRBV10-3 and TRBJ2-7; 12 bases align to TRBD2. The ends lost 8 bases at V and 4 bases at J; junction bases unmatched: 3. CDR3 length: 13 residues. Germline V gives CDR1 ENHRY, CDR2 SYGVKD. The DNA of the CDR3 is TGTGCCATCCTAGCGGGAGGGTCTTACGAGCAGTACTTC. As protein: CAILAGGSYEQYF.

The genes are TRBV7-9 and TRBJ2-2; unclear D gene. The CDR3 extends over 16 amino acids. Germline CDR1 is SEHNR and CDR2 is FQNEAQ (reference sequence). Between the trimmed V and J ends, which lost 1 base and 0 bases, there was a span of 9 bases. CDR3: CASSLVGVTNTGELFF. The CDR3, as DNA: TGTGCCAGCAGCTTAGTTGGTGTTACGAACACCGGGGAGCTGTTTTTT.

The J gene is TRBJ2-5, the V gene TRBV5-6, with 9 nucleotides matching TRBD2. The CDR3 runs to 13 residues. Germline CDR1 is SGHDT and CDR2 is YYEEEE. Losses at the gene ends were 4 bases for V and 9 bases for J; bases not matched to a gene: 7. The CDR3 protein is CASSLRGGLSQYF. Here the CDR3 DNA reads TGTGCCAGCAGCCTGCGGGGGGGATTGTCCCAGTACTTC.

The chain employs TRBV27 and TRBJ1-2; D ambiguous. The CDR3 has 15 residues. The V end was cut by 4 bases, the J end by 4 bases, with 16 bases between. Germline V gives CDR1 MNHEY, CDR2 SMNVEV (reference sequence). CDR3 in DNA: TGTGCCAGCAGTTCCGACGGACCCGCGTCCTATGGCTACACCTTC. Protein product: CASSSDGPASYGYTF.

This chain joins TRBV27 and TRBJ2-3, with 12 positions matching TRBD1. J gave up 1 base and V 2 bases, and 10 bases lay outside the gene matches. The germline V gene encodes CDR1 MNHEY and CDR2 SMNVEV (reference sequence). The CDR3 extends over 19 amino acids. The CDR3 sequence: CASSLTSGQGAAGTDTQYF. The CDR3 DNA sequence: TGTGCCAGCAGTTTAACGTCGGGACAGGGGGCGGCCGGCACAGATACGCAGTATTTT.

V usage is TRBV12-5 and J usage is TRBJ1-1, with D uncertain. V shed 3 bases and J shed 4 bases, with 9 bases lying between them. This CDR3 has 13 residues. CDR1 and CDR2 (germline): LGHNT, FRNRAP. The CDR3 nucleotides are TGTGCTAGTGGTTTAGAGGGATCCACTGAAGCTTTCTTT. Translating it yields CASGLEGSTEAFF.

This sequence joins TRBV5-4 and TRBJ1-2; D is uncertain. V dropped 3 bases and J dropped 4 bases, with 7 bases sitting between them. This CDR3 is 12 amino acids long. CDR1 SGHNT and CDR2 YYREEE come from the germline V gene (reference sequence). CDR3 bases: TGTGCCAGCAGCTCAAAGGGCTATGGCTACACCTTC. It is translated as CASSSKGYGYTF.

Concerning this clone: Additional DNA sequences in this sample encode the identical CDR3. The chain couples TRBV27 to TRBJ1-2, with D perhaps TRBD1 (5 bases). CDR1 and CDR2 (germline): MNHEY, SMNVEV (reference sequence). CDR3 size: 11 residues. Trimming pared 6 bases from V and 6 bases from J, leaving 8 bases between. The CDR3 DNA sequence: TGTGCCAGCAGCGGGGGGGATGGCTACACCTTC. Amino acid sequence: CASSGGDGYTF.

The chain carries TRBV5-1 and TRBJ2-3; perhaps TRBD1 as D (6 bases). The V end was cut by 4 bases, the J end by 2 bases, with 11 bases between. The CDR3 sequence is 14 residues long. The V gene's germline CDR1 is SGHRS and CDR2 YFSETQ. This CDR3 reads CASSVRTDTDTQYF. CDR3 sequence (DNA): TGCGCCAGCAGCGTCCGGACAGACACAGATACGCAGTATTTT.

J is TRBJ2-3 and V is TRBV5-6, with TRBD1 matching 8 bases. Germline-derived CDR1 and CDR2 are SGHDT and YYEEEE. The CDR3 length is 15 residues. V was clipped by 4 bases and J by 6 bases; unmatched bases: 10. CDR3: CASSLRTGTPDTQYF. The CDR3 coding sequence is TGTGCCAGCAGCCTTCGGACAGGGACTCCGGATACGCAGTATTTT.

The genes are TRBV27 and TRBJ1-1; TRBD1 matches at 7 bases. This CDR3 contains 13 residues. Germline V CDR1 and CDR2: MNHEY, SMNVEV (reference sequence). J gave up 11 bases and V 5 bases, and 11 bases lay outside the gene matches. The CDR3 loop is CASSGLRGQEAFF. The DNA for the CDR3 is TGTGCCAGCAGTGGTCTGAGAGGACAGGAGGCTTTCTTT.

The gene calls are TRBV5-1 and TRBJ2-3; D ambiguous. The CDR3 runs to 18 residues. The V gene lost 1 base and the J gene lost 0 bases, with 18 bases spanning the gap. Germline CDR1 is SGHRS and CDR2 is YFSETQ. The CDR3 spells CASSLLGRTPYSTDTQYF. CDR3 DNA sequence: TGCGCCAGCAGCTTGTTAGGCCGGACCCCTTATAGCACAGATACGCAGTATTTT.

The gene calls are TRBV10-2 and TRBJ2-7; TRBD1 or TRBD2 may be the D gene (5 bases each). CDR3 length: 14 residues. V lost 5 bases to trimming and J lost 0 bases, with 11 bases between them. Looked up from germline, CDR1 is WSHSY and CDR2 is SAAADI. The DNA for the CDR3 is TGCGCCAGCAGTTGGGACGCGGGCTCCTACGAGCAGTACTTC. Translated, it gives CASSWDAGSYEQYF.

The chain links TRBV7-9 to TRBJ2-7; D is tentatively TRBD1 or TRBD2 (5 bases each). The germline CDR1 and CDR2 sequences are SEHNR and FQNEAQ (reference sequence). V dropped 1 base and J dropped 2 bases, with 12 bases sitting between them. CDR3 length: 15 residues. DNA of the CDR3: TGTGCCAGCAGCTTAGTGGGACGTCCTACCTACGAGCAGTACTTC. As protein: CASSLVGRPTYEQYF.

Note on this clone: Other DNA sequences in the sample encode the same CDR3. The chain couples TRBV7-6 to TRBJ2-5; 7 bases fit TRBD1. The CDR3 covers 14 residues. Germline CDR1 is SGHVS and CDR2 is FNYEAQ. The V and J ends lost 5 bases and 2 bases, in that order; junction bases with no gene match: 5. CDR3 sequence (DNA): TGTGCCAGCAGCCTTCGGACAGGACAAGAGACCCAGTACTTC. Translating it yields CASSLRTGQETQYF. Supplemented by reference TRBV7-6 and TRBJ2-5, the full variable domain reads GAGVSQSPRYKVTKRGQDVALRCDPISGHVSLYWYRQALGQGPEFLTYFNYEAQQDKSGLPNDRFSAERPEGSISTLTIQRTEQRDSAMYRCASSLRTGQETQYFGPGTRLLVL.

V and J are TRBV6-1 and TRBJ2-7; the D gene is possibly TRBD1 (5 bases). The CDR3 contains 14 residues. The germline gives CDR1 MNHNS, CDR2 SASEGT. V lost 3 bases to trimming and J lost 1 base, with 10 bases between them. The chain's CDR3 is CASSEDPGSYEQYF. DNA for the CDR3: TGTGCCAGCAGTGAGGACCCAGGGTCCTACGAGCAGTACTTC.

This chain joins TRBV6-5 and TRBJ1-2; 7 positions agree with TRBD1. J lost 4 bases, V lost 7 bases, and 12 bases had no gene match. CDR3 length: 15 amino acids. Germline loops: CDR1 MNHEY, CDR2 SVGAGI. The CDR3 here is CASTDTGPGGYGYTF. Here the CDR3 DNA reads TGTGCCAGCACCGACACCGGCCCAGGGGGCTATGGCTACACCTTC.

The chain combines TRBV7-8 with TRBJ2-1; D uncertain. The germline V and J ends were trimmed by 4 bases and 8 bases, with 9 bases remaining between them. The germline CDR1 and CDR2 sequences are SGHVS and FQNEAQ. The CDR3 contains 12 residues. The CDR3 reads CASSSRTYEQFF. For the CDR3, the DNA is TGTGCCAGCAGCTCCCGAACGTATGAGCAGTTCTTC.

The chain couples TRBV2 to TRBJ2-5, with D maybe TRBD2 (6 bases). The CDR3 contains 15 residues. Germline assignment: CDR1 SNHLY and CDR2 FYNNEI. Trimming took off 4 bases at V and 3 bases at J, with 15 bases between the two ends. The CDR3 DNA is TGTGCCAGCAGTGCCGGGAGTGTGCGGGAAGAGACCCAGTACTTC. Translating it yields CASSAGSVREETQYF.

This clone was recorded once. The chain uses TRBV7-9 and TRBJ2-3, with D possibly being TRBD1 or TRBD2 (7 bases each). Germline V CDR1 and CDR2: SEHNR, FQNEAQ (reference sequence). The CDR3 has 16 residues. The germline V and J ends were trimmed by 7 bases and 6 bases, with 23 bases remaining between them. The CDR3 region has the DNA TGTGCCAGCACCAGGGGGGGCGCGGACAGGCCGGATACGCAGTATTTT. It codes for CASTRGGADRPDTQYF.

This rearrangement joins TRBV7-2 to TRBJ2-1; no definite D call. Germline V CDR1 and CDR2: SGHTA, FQGNSA. The CDR3 covers 12 residues. Trimming removed 7 bases at V and 4 bases at J, with 8 bases between. CDR3 in amino acids: CASMVNYNEQFF. As DNA, the CDR3 is TGTGCCAGCATGGTCAATTACAATGAGCAGTTCTTC.

The chain carries TRBV11-2 and TRBJ2-1; D may be TRBD2 (5 bases). This CDR3 has 15 amino acids. CDR1 is SGHAT and CDR2 is FQNNGV in the germline V gene. Trimming stripped 4 bases from V and 2 bases from J, with 12 bases between. The DNA of the CDR3 is TGTGCCAGCAGCTACTTCGCGGGCGCCTACAATGAGCAGTTCTTC. The encoded protein is CASSYFAGAYNEQFF.

The rearrangement links TRBV7-9 to TRBJ2-7; a possible D gene is TRBD2 (5 bases). The CDR3 has 15 amino acids. V was pared by 1 base and J by 6 bases, with 16 bases between. In germline, CDR1 is SEHNR, CDR2 FQNEAQ (reference sequence). CDR3 sequence reads: CASSLERFGEREQYF. The CDR3 nucleotides read TGTGCCAGCAGCTTAGAGCGGTTCGGGGAGCGCGAGCAGTACTTC.

This clone was recorded once. The chain carries TRBV4-1 and TRBJ2-5, with a weak D call TRBD1 (7 bases). The CDR3 has 16 amino acids. Deletions cut 1 base from V and 2 bases from J, with 14 bases between. Looked up from germline, CDR1 is MGHRA and CDR2 is YSYEKL. In DNA, the CDR3 is TGCGCCAGCAGCCAAGTCGGCAGGGGGACTCAAGAGACCCAGTACTTC. This encodes CASSQVGRGTQETQYF.

The gene calls are TRBV7-8 and TRBJ1-1; the D gene is possibly TRBD1 (6 bases). This CDR3 is built from 17 residues. Germline CDR1 reads SGHVS; CDR2 reads FQNEAQ. Trimming took 3 bases from V and 4 from J, leaving 21 bases between them. The CDR3 sequence is CASSFYGGRGSITEAFF. DNA of the CDR3: TGTGCCAGCAGCTTTTATGGGGGGCGCGGATCGATCACTGAAGCTTTCTTT.

This chain connects TRBV11-2 to TRBJ2-1; D may be TRBD2 (5 bases). Germline CDR1 and CDR2: SGHAT and FQNNGV. Trimming removed 10 bases at V and 0 bases at J, with 13 bases between. The CDR3 runs 14 residues. CDR3 DNA sequence: TGTGCCACCGGAAGCGGAAGCTCCTACAATGAGCAGTTCTTC. This gives the protein CATGSGSSYNEQFF.